The sequence of this T cell receptor (beta chain) was determined in a study of blood T cells in healthy people across ages. General observations from the study: Older age coincided with a roughly linear decline in TCR beta diversity per million T cells.

This clonotype was picked up a small number of times. Its antigen is not known. Germline CDR1 is SEHNR and CDR2 is FQNEAQ (reference sequence). The CDR3 has 16 amino acids. V trimming: 5 bases; J trimming: 3 bases; junction bases outside the gene matches: 7. Combining a sample-barcoded 5' primer with a J-beta primer mix, a second PCR ran for 7 to 11 cycles. Using its own MiXCR run on the 5' RACE reads, TCRdb lists one record per CDR3 protein. The sample contains approximately 1.5 million distinct CDR3 sequences, roughly 43% of which appear only once. The chain combines TRBV7-9 with TRBJ2-3, with 11 bases identical to TRBD2. The specimen was blood. This TCR came from a woman aged 18-29 years in good health. DNA for the CDR3: TGTGCCAGCAGCCCCTCACTAGCGGGGGTGACAGATACGCAGTATTTT. Amino acid sequence: CASSPSLAGVTDTQYF.